This TCR beta chain was captured by sequencing in a study of OX40 agonist ivuxolimab in advanced cancers. Study-level points and caveats: At 0.1 to 3.0 mg/kg and by week 6, CD4+ and CD8+ T cells in the blood had expanded clonally.

J was trimmed by 3 bases and V by 0 bases; bases with no gene match: 8. The CDR3 consists of 18 residues. Germline CDR1 reads MGHRA; CDR2 reads YSYEKL. Details on this clone: Its antigen is undetermined.

Sequencing was performed with immunoSEQ multiplex PCR; in TCRdb, only in-frame clones are kept and a portion is missing. The sample consists of 12,000 or so clones, about 85% of them appearing once. This specimen consisted of CD4+ or CD8+ T cells sorted from blood, obtained in a trial of the OX40 agonist ivuxolimab. V is TRBV4-1 and J is TRBJ2-3, with 11 bases fitting TRBD1. The clonotype was recovered from an adult with an advanced solid tumor such as melanoma, head and neck, liver or kidney cancer. The DNA for the CDR3 is TGCGCCAGCAGCCAAGAGACTCCCGGGACAGGGGGAACAGATACGCAGTATTTT. Translated: CASSQETPGTGGTDTQYF.